A single sample gave rise to the 21 T cell receptor beta chains below, sequenced in a study of blood T cell repertoires in COVID-19. Clones were sequenced by immunoSEQ multiplex PCR, and TCRdb holds only the in-frame ones, with some missing. The sample lists about 170,000 clones; approximately 91% were seen once. The sample taken for sequencing was peripheral blood. All receptors come from a man aged 18 to 29 with COVID-19, enrolled during active disease.

V is TRBV28 and J is TRBJ1-2; D possibly corresponds to TRBD1 (5 bases). The V gene's germline CDR1 is MDHEN and CDR2 SYDVKM. Trimming cost V 2 bases and J 1 base, with 8 bases left between them. CDR3 length: 14 residues. The CDR3: CASSLAGGNYGYTF. The CDR3 nucleotides read TGTGCCAGCAGTTTAGCGGGGGGTAACTATGGCTACACCTTC.

The chain uses TRBV7-9 and TRBJ1-1; weak D call: TRBD1 (5 bases). This CDR3 has 12 amino acids. V was pared by 10 bases and J by 0 bases, with 9 bases between. Germline-derived CDR1 and CDR2 are SEHNR and FQNEAQ (reference sequence). The CDR3 DNA sequence: TGTGCCACCGCGGGGCTGAACACTGAAGCTTTCTTT. Residues: CATAGLNTEAFF.

This clone appeared a single time. The chain uses TRBV5-8 and TRBJ2-7, with no clear D. Germline V CDR1 and CDR2: SGHTS, YDEGEE. The CDR3 contains 14 residues. The ends were cut back, 3 bases at V and 0 bases at J, with 10 bases in the middle. CDR3 amino acids: CASSSTDISYEQYF. CDR3 DNA sequence: TGTGCCAGCAGCTCAACTGACATCTCCTACGAGCAGTACTTC.

The V call is TRBV5-8, the J call TRBJ2-7; 9 positions match TRBD1. Germline V gene data show CDR1 as SGHTS and CDR2 as YDEGEE. J gave up 0 bases and V 4 bases, and 11 bases lay outside the gene matches. This CDR3 spans 17 amino acids. CDR3 amino acids: CASSADRGEDSSYEQYF. The CDR3 DNA is TGTGCCAGCAGCGCCGACAGGGGGGAAGACAGCTCCTACGAGCAGTACTTC.

The rearrangement uses TRBV3-1 (or the pseudogene TRBV3-2) and TRBJ1-2; TRBD1 agrees at 9 bases. V shed 1 base, J shed 7 bases, and the junction held 7 bases outside the gene matches. Germline CDR1 and CDR2: LGHDT and YNNKEL (reference sequence). The CDR3 length is 15 residues. The CDR3 nucleotides are TGTGCCAGCAGCCAAGGTAGGGACAGGGCATTTGGCTACACCTTC. Protein: CASSQGRDRAFGYTF.

The V call is TRBV12-3 or TRBV12-4, the J call TRBJ2-3; D remains ambiguous. The CDR3 runs to 10 residues. V was clipped by 4 bases and J by 8 bases, with 4 bases between them. CDR3 in DNA: TGTGCCAGCAGTTCCGGTACGCAGTATTTT. Residues: CASSSGTQYF.

The V call is TRBV28, the J call TRBJ2-1; TRBD1 matches 8 bases. CDR1 and CDR2 (germline): MDHEN, SYDVKM. The CDR3 is 18 residues long. V shed 2 bases, J shed 7 bases, and the junction held 16 bases outside the gene matches. DNA of the CDR3: TGTGCCAGCAGTTTAAGCCGAGGACGACTCCAGGGGGCAAATGAGCAGTTCTTC. Its protein is CASSLSRGRLQGANEQFF.

J is TRBJ2-1 and V is TRBV24-1; 7 bases align to TRBD2. Looked up from germline, CDR1 is KGHDR and CDR2 is SFDVKD. Losses at the gene ends were 4 bases for V and 6 bases for J; bases not matched to a gene: 8. This CDR3 is 15 amino acids long. CDR3 sequence reads: CATSEIGGSVNEQFF. As DNA, the CDR3 is TGTGCCACCAGTGAAATCGGCGGGAGCGTCAATGAGCAGTTCTTC.

The chain is built from TRBV14 and TRBJ2-7; the match to TRBD2 covers 12 bases. There are 16 residues in the CDR3. Trimming took 4 bases from V and 3 from J; bases not matched to a gene: 7. Looked up from germline, CDR1 is SGHDN and CDR2 is FVKESK. The CDR3 here is CASSPHGLAGYYEQYF. The CDR3, as DNA: TGTGCCAGCAGCCCACACGGACTAGCGGGATACTACGAGCAGTACTTC.

V usage is TRBV29-1 and J usage is TRBJ1-2, with D perhaps TRBD1 (5 bases). This CDR3 is 13 amino acids long. V was shortened by 5 bases and J by 0 bases, with 10 bases between the two germline ends. Germline-derived CDR1 and CDR2 are SQVTM and ANQGSEA. The CDR3 reads CSVKGSANYGYTF. The CDR3 DNA reads TGCAGCGTTAAGGGGTCAGCTAACTATGGCTACACCTTC.

The rearrangement uses TRBV27 and TRBJ2-2; D is possibly TRBD1 (6 bases). Trimming stripped 6 bases from V and 3 bases from J, with 14 bases between. CDR1 and CDR2 from the germline V gene are MNHEY and SMNVEV (reference sequence). The CDR3 contains 15 residues. The CDR3 loop is CASRRDTDYTGELFF. The CDR3 coding sequence is TGTGCCAGCAGGAGGGACACTGATTACACCGGGGAGCTGTTTTTT.

This clone was observed once. The chain links TRBV21-1 to TRBJ2-1; the D call in the table, TRBD2, was not verified against the DNA. TRBV21-1 is described as a pseudogene. CDR3 length: 14 residues. The CDR3 nucleotides are TGTGCCAGCACCCGACACCGGGGGGACAATGAGCAGTTCTTC. Residues: CASTRHRGDNEQFF.

The chain employs TRBV19 and TRBJ1-5; D is unclear. V was shortened by 10 bases and J by 3 bases, with 10 bases between the two germline ends. Germline V CDR1 and CDR2: LNHDA, SQIVND (reference sequence). This CDR3 contains 12 residues. The CDR3 sequence: CATTEANQPQHF. CDR3 nucleotide sequence: TGTGCCACCACGGAGGCCAATCAGCCCCAGCATTTT.

The chain is built from TRBV5-4 and TRBJ2-1, with 8 nucleotides matching TRBD2. The CDR3 has 15 residues. The germline gives CDR1 SGHNT, CDR2 YYREEE (reference sequence). With V trimmed by 0 bases and J by 10 bases, 9 bases remained unmatched. The CDR3 here is CASSLDTGGPREQFF. CDR3 DNA: TGTGCCAGCAGCTTGGATACGGGAGGGCCGCGGGAGCAGTTCTTC. The full variable domain, its missing parts supplied by reference TRBV5-4 and TRBJ2-1, is ETGVTQSPTHLIKTRGQQVTLRCSSQSGHNTVSWYQQALGQGPQFIFQYYREEENGRGNFPPRFSGLQFPNYSSELNVNALELDDSALYLCASSLDTGGPREQFFGPGTRLTVL.

The chain employs TRBV5-8 and TRBJ1-1; D might be TRBD1 (6 bases). CDR1 and CDR2 (germline): SGHTS, YDEGEE. There are 15 residues in the CDR3. Trimming cost V 0 bases and J 3 bases, with 12 bases left between them. The chain's CDR3 is CASSLVRTEDTEAFF. Written as DNA, the CDR3 is TGTGCCAGCAGCTTGGTTCGGACAGAGGACACTGAAGCTTTCTTT.

The rearrangement links TRBV28 to TRBJ2-2; a possible D gene is TRBD1 (6 bases). Per germline, CDR1 MDHEN and CDR2 SYDVKM. V gave up 1 base and J gave up 4 bases, with 13 bases separating them. This CDR3 has 16 amino acids. The CDR3 DNA reads as TGTGCCAGCAGTTTATTCAGGGGAAGTTTCACCGGGGAGCTGTTTTTT. This translates into CASSLFRGSFTGELFF.

The chain employs TRBV19 and TRBJ1-5; no reliable D call. Trimming removed 5 bases at V and 0 bases at J, with 11 bases between. The CDR3 runs 15 residues. Germline V gene data show CDR1 as LNHDA and CDR2 as SQIVND (reference sequence). Written as DNA, the CDR3 is TGTGCCAGTAGTGGGCGCCGGGATAGCAATCAGCCCCAGCATTTT. Translation: CASSGRRDSNQPQHF.

In this sample, this clone turned up a few times. The J gene is TRBJ2-2, the V gene TRBV24-1, with 12 bases identical to TRBD1. The V gene's germline CDR1 is KGHDR and CDR2 SFDVKD. V dropped 5 bases and J dropped 5; count of bases not matched to a gene: 11. The length of the CDR3 is 18 residues. CDR3 region: CATSGTPGQGARTGELFF. The CDR3 DNA reads as TGTGCCACCAGTGGAACCCCGGGACAGGGGGCGCGGACCGGGGAGCTGTTTTTT.

The chain links TRBV28 to TRBJ2-1; D is undetermined. Germline V gene data show CDR1 as MDHEN and CDR2 as SYDVKM. Trimming removed 1 base at V and 2 bases at J, with 9 bases between. This CDR3 spans 15 amino acids. DNA of the CDR3: TGTGCCAGCAGTTTATTCCTGGAGACCTACAATGAGCAGTTCTTC. This gives the protein CASSLFLETYNEQFF.

The chain couples TRBV19 to TRBJ1-1, with 11 bases that match TRBD1. From germline, CDR1 is LNHDA and CDR2 SQIVND (reference sequence). CDR3 size: 16 residues. V was pared by 2 bases and J by 1 base, with 3 bases of the junction left unmatched. The CDR3 here is CASSIWDRGRNTEAFF. CDR3 sequence (DNA): TGTGCCAGTAGTATATGGGACAGGGGGAGGAACACTGAAGCTTTCTTT.

The chain carries TRBV5-4 and TRBJ2-7; the match to TRBD1 covers 10 bases. Germline trimming cut 3 bases from V and 5 bases from J; bases unmatched to any gene: 5. The CDR3 consists of 14 residues. Per the germline V gene, CDR1 is SGHNT and CDR2 is YYREEE (reference sequence). The DNA of the CDR3 is TGTGCCAGCAGCTGGGACAGGGGTCGCAACGAGCAGTACTTC. Its translation is CASSWDRGRNEQYF.